This TCR beta chain emerged from a study of cytomegalovirus exposure and HLA in healthy donors. Study overall: Genetic ancestry analysis placed about 76% of the 398 donors that were genotyped in the Caucasian-associated cluster.

The CDR3 is made up of 15 amino acids. The junction had 8 bases not matched to a gene; V was cut back by 4 bases and J by 9 bases. Germline assignment: CDR1 MNHEY and CDR2 SVGAGI. Findings and limits, study-wide: Highly shared sequence variants in one cluster were likely a sequencing artifact. Several V segments, TRBV6-2 and TRBV6-3 among them, could not be told apart and were dropped.

A note on this clone: The antigen remains unidentified.

This PCR relied on a set of 60 Vbeta primers and 13 Jbeta primers. Assay used: immunoSEQ multiplex PCR; TCRdb lists only in-frame clones, some missing. The sample includes more than 110,000 clones, approximately 79% of them seen just once. The sample was PBMCs. The rearrangement links TRBV6-5 to TRBJ2-1, with 11 bases identical to TRBD2. The clonotype was recovered from a female donor in good health and CMV-seronegative. CDR3 DNA sequence: TGTGCCAGCAGTTTGGGACTAGCGGTAGTTCGTGAGCAGTTCTTC. Translated, it gives CASSLGLAVVREQFF.